A single TCR beta chain is shown here with its context. What it binds is unknown. The sample comes from a study of blood T cells in healthy people across ages. Study-wide results and limits: When set beside aged donors, long-lived donors presented more naive CD4+ cells and higher diversity. Measured against age, TCR beta diversity per million T cells decreased in a roughly linear manner. Naive and antigen-experienced cells could not be conclusively compared, given unsorted PBMCs.

Primers used in a second PCR of about 6 to 11 cycles were a sample-barcoded 5' primer and a J-beta primer mix. TCRdb recomputed calls from the 5' RACE reads with MiXCR, one row per CDR3 protein. The sample includes about 1.4 million distinct CDR3 sequences, roughly 64% of them seen just once. Each sample had at least 6 million PBMCs isolated. This CDR3 spans 17 amino acids. The V gene end was trimmed by 1 base and the J gene end by 2 bases; junction bases not matched to a gene: 6. Germline CDR1 is LGHDT and CDR2 is YNNKEL (reference sequence). Sequencing input: blood. The chain is built from TRBV3-1 and TRBJ2-1; 9 bases match TRBD2. The TCR comes from a man between 18 and 35 years old in good health. The CDR3 region is CASSQVLAGLPYNEQFF. The CDR3 bases are TGTGCCAGCAGCCAAGTTCTAGCGGGATTGCCCTACAATGAGCAGTTCTTC.